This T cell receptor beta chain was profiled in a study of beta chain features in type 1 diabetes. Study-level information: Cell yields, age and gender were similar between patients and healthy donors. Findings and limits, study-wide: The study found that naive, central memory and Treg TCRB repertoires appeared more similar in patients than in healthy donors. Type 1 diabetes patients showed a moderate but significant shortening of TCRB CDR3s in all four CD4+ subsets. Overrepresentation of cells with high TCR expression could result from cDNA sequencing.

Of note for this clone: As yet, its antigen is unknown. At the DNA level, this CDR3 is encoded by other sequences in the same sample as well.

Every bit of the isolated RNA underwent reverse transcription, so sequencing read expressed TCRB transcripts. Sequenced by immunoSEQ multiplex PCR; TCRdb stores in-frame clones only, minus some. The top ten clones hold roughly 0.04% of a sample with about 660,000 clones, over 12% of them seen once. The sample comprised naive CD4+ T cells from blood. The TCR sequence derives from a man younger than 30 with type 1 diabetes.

The CDR3 DNA reads as TGTGCCAGCAGCTTACAGGGCGGCAATCAGCCCCAGCATTTT. Translating gives CASSLQGGNQPQHF. The chain employs TRBV7-9 and TRBJ1-5; D perhaps matches TRBD1 (5 bases). Trimming left V 2 bases short and J 2 bases short, with 7 bases between. The CDR3 consists of 14 residues. Germline V gene data show CDR1 as SEHNR and CDR2 as FQNEAQ (reference sequence).